One sample yielded the 17 T cell receptor beta chains listed below, sequenced in a study of radiotherapy plus CTLA-4 blockade in lung cancer. Clones were sequenced by immunoSEQ multiplex PCR, and TCRdb holds only the in-frame ones, with some missing. Of over 60,000 clones in the sample, 80% to 90% were seen once. The sample consisted of peripheral blood, taken from a patient treated with radiotherapy plus ipilimumab. These receptors all stem from a human donor with non-small cell lung cancer that progressed on radiotherapy plus ipilimumab.

This clone was found once. J is TRBJ2-7 and V is TRBV27; 13 nucleotides agree with TRBD2. The CDR3 is 15 amino acids. Trimming took 4 bases from V and 1 from J; bases not matched to a gene: 1. CDR1 is MNHEY, CDR2 SMNVEV, per germline (reference sequence). The CDR3 nucleotides are TGTGCCAGCAGTTCGGGACTAGCGGGGTCCTACGAGCAGTACGTC. This encodes CASSSGLAGSYEQYV.

The chain joins TRBV2 to TRBJ2-2, with TRBD1 as a possible D gene (6 bases). Germline loops: CDR1 SNHLY, CDR2 FYNNEI. This CDR3 region has 14 residues. V was clipped by 8 bases and J by 1 base, with 11 bases between them. CDR3 coding DNA: TGTGCCAGCTCACGACAGGAGAACACCGGGGAGCTGTTTTTT. Amino acid sequence: CASSRQENTGELFF.

The CDR3 nucleotides are TGTGCCAGCAGTCACATTACAGGGGAAGAGACCCAGTACTTC. Its translation is CASSHITGEETQYF. This chain links TRBV28 with TRBJ2-5; TRBD1 matches 7 bases. Germline V CDR1 and CDR2: MDHEN, SYDVKM. The CDR3 runs 14 residues. J gave up 3 bases and V 5 bases, and 6 bases lay outside the gene matches.

This clone was recorded a few times. This chain connects TRBV9 to TRBJ2-1, with 11 bases aligning to TRBD2. This CDR3 has 15 residues. Germline CDR1 SGDLS, CDR2 YYNGEE. Trimming removed 3 bases from V and 7 bases from J; junction bases left unmatched: 6. This CDR3 reads CASSELAGVVNEQFF. The CDR3 nucleotides read TGTGCCAGCAGCGAACTAGCGGGAGTGGTAAATGAGCAGTTCTTC.

This clone came up once. The chain carries TRBV13 and TRBJ2-1; 10 nucleotides align to TRBD2. V lost 0 bases to trimming and J lost 10 bases; unmatched junction nucleotides: 9. Germline V CDR1 and CDR2: PRHDT, FYEKMQ (reference sequence). The CDR3 totals 16 residues. The CDR3 here is CASSLGLSGRDGEQFF. DNA for the CDR3: TGTGCCAGCAGCTTAGGCCTAAGCGGGAGGGATGGGGAGCAGTTCTTC.

The J gene is TRBJ2-1, the V gene TRBV12-1; TRBD2 is the table's D call, not checked against the DNA. TRBV12-1 is a documented pseudogene. The CDR3 has 16 residues. In DNA form, the CDR3 reads TGTGCCAGCAGCGAAAGACTAGCGGGTTCCTACAATGAGCAGTTCTTC. Its translation is CASSERLAGSYNEQFF.

This chain uses TRBV4-1 with TRBJ1-5; 11 bases fit TRBD1. V lost 4 bases to trimming and J lost 0 bases; unmatched junction nucleotides: 5. Germline CDR1 MGHRA, CDR2 YSYEKL. The CDR3 is 17 amino acids. CDR3 sequence (DNA): TGCGCCAGCAGCCTAGGACAGGGGGCTGGTAGCAATCAGCCCCAGCATTTT. This encodes CASSLGQGAGSNQPQHF.

The V and J genes are TRBV4-1 and TRBJ2-2; D may correspond to TRBD1 or TRBD2 (5 bases each). Trimming took 0 bases from V and 5 from J, leaving 16 bases between them. The CDR3 runs 17 residues. Germline V lookup: CDR1 MGHRA, CDR2 YSYEKL. The CDR3 protein is CASSQDSRGARTGELFF. The CDR3 DNA follows: TGCGCCAGCAGCCAAGATTCCCGAGGGGCCCGGACCGGGGAGCTGTTTTTT.

In its sample, this clone was seen a few times. V is TRBV5-3 and J is TRBJ2-7, with 8 bases matching TRBD1. TRBV5-3 carries the ORF label, with uncertain function. Trimming at V came to 8 bases and at J to 2 bases, leaving 6 bases not matched to a gene. The CDR3 is made up of 13 amino acids. The CDR3 nucleotides read TGTGCCAGCAGCGTGACAGGGGCCTACGAGCAGTACGTC. As protein: CASSVTGAYEQYV.

This chain links TRBV5-6 with TRBJ2-1; D tentatively fits TRBD1 or TRBD2 (5 bases each). Looked up from germline, CDR1 is SGHDT and CDR2 is YYEEEE. Trimming took off 2 bases at V and 8 bases at J, with 20 bases between the two ends. This CDR3 region has 16 residues. This chain's CDR3 is CASSFFRGQGRDEQFF. In DNA form, the CDR3 reads TGTGCCAGCAGCTTTTTCCGCGGGCAGGGCAGGGATGAGCAGTTCTTC.

The chain couples TRBV6-6 to TRBJ1-1; 9 bases match TRBD1. CDR1 MNHNY and CDR2 SVGAGI come from the germline V gene (reference sequence). The CDR3 sequence is 16 residues long. With 7 bases clipped from V and 4 bases from J, the junction kept 13 bases outside the gene matches. The CDR3 sequence: CASTLYRGQQGTEAFF. The CDR3 DNA sequence: TGTGCCAGCACCTTGTACAGGGGGCAGCAGGGCACTGAAGCTTTCTTT.

The V call is TRBV27, the J call TRBJ2-2; D is unclear. Germline CDR1 is MNHEY and CDR2 is SMNVEV (reference sequence). V was pared by 5 bases and J by 1 base, with 17 bases between. This CDR3 contains 17 residues. CDR3 in amino acids: CASSPTIGVGNTGELFF. For the CDR3, the DNA is TGTGCCAGCAGTCCTACAATCGGAGTTGGGAACACCGGGGAGCTGTTTTTT.

The chain is built from TRBV5-1 and TRBJ2-2; 7 bases are shared with TRBD1. The CDR3 has 14 amino acids. Germline values: CDR1 SGHRS, CDR2 YFSETQ. J lost 5 bases, V lost 0 bases, and 1 base had no gene match. CDR3 residues: CASSLETGTGELFF. CDR3 nucleotides: TGCGCCAGCAGCTTGGAGACAGGGACCGGGGAGCTGTTTTTT.

The chain has TRBV5-6 and TRBJ1-2; D gene uncertain. CDR1 and CDR2 from the germline V gene are SGHDT and YYEEEE. The CDR3 contains 13 residues. V lost 0 bases and J 4 bases, leaving 7 bases between the germline ends. The chain's CDR3 is CASSLGGSYGYTF. The CDR3 nucleotides are TGTGCCAGCAGCTTGGGAGGGTCCTATGGCTACACCTTC.

This chain uses TRBV7-9 with TRBJ1-2; a possible D gene is TRBD1 (6 bases). Germline CDR1 and CDR2: SEHNR and FQNEAQ (reference sequence). The V and J ends lost 1 base and 4 bases respectively, with 16 bases between them. This CDR3 is built from 16 residues. CDR3 nucleotides: TGTGCCAGCAGCTTAGTAGGGGGAACGTACTTCTATGGCTACACCTTC. Its protein product is CASSLVGGTYFYGYTF.

The chain combines TRBV6-5 with TRBJ2-7, with a weak D call TRBD2 (6 bases). V dropped 5 bases and J dropped 3 bases, with 11 bases sitting between them. This CDR3 region has 13 residues. Germline V gene sequence: CDR1 MNHEY, CDR2 SVGAGI. In DNA, the CDR3 is TGTGCCAGCAGTACTCAGGGAGGCTACGAGCAGTACGTC. This sequence encodes CASSTQGGYEQYV.

The chain recombines TRBV28 with TRBJ2-2, with 15 bases lining up with TRBD2. V lost 2 bases and J lost 7; bases outside the gene matches: 14. Germline values: CDR1 MDHEN, CDR2 SYDVKM. The CDR3 loop spans 20 amino acids. The CDR3 nucleotides read TGTGCCAGCAGTTTAAGCTCCACCCCGGGACTAGCGGGAGGAAGCGGGGAGCTGTTTTTT. The encoded protein is CASSLSSTPGLAGGSGELFF.